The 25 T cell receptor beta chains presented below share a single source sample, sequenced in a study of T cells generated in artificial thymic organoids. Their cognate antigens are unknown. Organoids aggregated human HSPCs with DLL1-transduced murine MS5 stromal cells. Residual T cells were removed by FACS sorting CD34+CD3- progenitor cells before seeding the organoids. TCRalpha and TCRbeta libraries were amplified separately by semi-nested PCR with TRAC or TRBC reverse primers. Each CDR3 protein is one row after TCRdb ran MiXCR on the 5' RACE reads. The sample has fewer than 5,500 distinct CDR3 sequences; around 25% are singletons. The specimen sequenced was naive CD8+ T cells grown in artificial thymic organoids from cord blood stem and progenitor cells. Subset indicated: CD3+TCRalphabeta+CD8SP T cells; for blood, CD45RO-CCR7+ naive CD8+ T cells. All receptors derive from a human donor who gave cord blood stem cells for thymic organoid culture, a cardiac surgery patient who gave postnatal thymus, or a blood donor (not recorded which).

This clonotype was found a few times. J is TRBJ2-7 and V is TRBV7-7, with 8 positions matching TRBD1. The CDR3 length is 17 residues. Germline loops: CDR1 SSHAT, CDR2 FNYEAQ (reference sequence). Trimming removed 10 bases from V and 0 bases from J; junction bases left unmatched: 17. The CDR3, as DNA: TGTGCCAACTCCGGGACAGGCTATGTAAAGAGCTCCTACGAGCAGTACTTC. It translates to CANSGTGYVKSSYEQYF.

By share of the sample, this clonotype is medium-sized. Here the CDR3 reads CASSPTGGGKLFF. CDR3 DNA: TGTGCCAGCAGCCCCACGGGAGGTGGAAAACTGTTTTTT. The V call is TRBV28, the J call TRBJ1-4; D gene ambiguous. The V and J ends lost 6 bases and 10 bases respectively, with 15 bases between them. The CDR3 totals 13 residues. CDR1 is MDHEN and CDR2 is SYDVKM in the germline V gene.

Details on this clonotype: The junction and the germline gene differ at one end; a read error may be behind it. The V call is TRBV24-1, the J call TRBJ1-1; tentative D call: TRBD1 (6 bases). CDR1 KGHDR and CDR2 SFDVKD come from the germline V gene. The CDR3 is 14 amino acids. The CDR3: CATSAVGGGTGAFF. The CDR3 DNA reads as TGTGCCACCAGTGCCGTCGGGGGCGGCACTGGAGCTTTCTTT.

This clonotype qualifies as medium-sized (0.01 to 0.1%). The CDR3 loop reads CASSFSGSHGEQFF. CDR3 coding DNA: TGTGCCAGCAGCTTTAGCGGGAGCCACGGTGAGCAGTTCTTC. This chain links TRBV9 with TRBJ2-1; 9 nucleotides line up with TRBD2. Per germline, CDR1 SGDLS and CDR2 YYNGEE. The trim removed 4 bases at V and 9 bases at J, leaving 8 bases unmatched. CDR3 size: 14 residues.

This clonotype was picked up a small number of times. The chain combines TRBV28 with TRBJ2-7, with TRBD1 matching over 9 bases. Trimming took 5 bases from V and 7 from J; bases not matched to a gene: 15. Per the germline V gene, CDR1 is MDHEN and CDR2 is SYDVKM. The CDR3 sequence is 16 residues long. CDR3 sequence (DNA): TGTGCCAGCAGTGAACATCGGACAGGGGAACTTGAGGAGCAGTACTTC. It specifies CASSEHRTGELEEQYF. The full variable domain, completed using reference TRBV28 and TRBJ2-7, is DVKVTQSSRYLVKRTGEKVFLECVQDMDHENMFWYRQDPGLGLRLIYFSYDVKMKEKGDIPEGYSVSREKKERFSLILESASTNQTSMYLCASSEHRTGELEEQYFGPGTRLTVT.

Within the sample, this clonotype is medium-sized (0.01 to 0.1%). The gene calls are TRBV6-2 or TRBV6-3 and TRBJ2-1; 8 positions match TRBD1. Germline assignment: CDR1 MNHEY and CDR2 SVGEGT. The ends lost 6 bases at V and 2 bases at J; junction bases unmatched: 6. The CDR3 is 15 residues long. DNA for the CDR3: TGTGCCAGCAGCCGGACAGGGCACCCCTACAATGAGCAGTTCTTC. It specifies CASSRTGHPYNEQFF.

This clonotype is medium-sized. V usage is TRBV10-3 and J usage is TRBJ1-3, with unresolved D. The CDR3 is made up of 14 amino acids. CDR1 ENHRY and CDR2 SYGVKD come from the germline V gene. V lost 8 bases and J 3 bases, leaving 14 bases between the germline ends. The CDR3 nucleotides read TGTGCCATCTCGGGAAGGGTCTTTGGAAACACCATATATTTT. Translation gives CAISGRVFGNTIYF.

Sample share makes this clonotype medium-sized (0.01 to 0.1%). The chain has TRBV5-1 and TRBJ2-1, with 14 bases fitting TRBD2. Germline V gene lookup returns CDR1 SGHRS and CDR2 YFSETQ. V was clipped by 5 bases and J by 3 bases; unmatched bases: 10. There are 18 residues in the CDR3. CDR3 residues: CASRSGTSGRVDYNEQFF. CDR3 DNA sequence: TGCGCCAGCAGGTCCGGGACTAGCGGGAGAGTGGACTACAATGAGCAGTTCTTC. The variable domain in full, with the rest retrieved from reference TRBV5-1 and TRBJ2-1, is KAGVTQTPRYLIKTRGQQVTLSCSPISGHRSVSWYQQTPGQGLQFLFEYFSETQRNKGNFPGRFSGRQFSNSRSEMNVSTLELGDSALYLCASRSGTSGRVDYNEQFFGPGTRLTVL.

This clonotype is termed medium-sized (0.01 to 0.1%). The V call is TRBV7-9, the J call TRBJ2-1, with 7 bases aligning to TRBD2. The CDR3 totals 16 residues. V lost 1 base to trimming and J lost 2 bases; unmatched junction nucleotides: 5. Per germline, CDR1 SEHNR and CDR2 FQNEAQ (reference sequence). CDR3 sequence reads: CASSLGVGRPYNEQFF. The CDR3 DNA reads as TGTGCCAGCAGCTTAGGGGTCGGGAGGCCCTACAATGAGCAGTTCTTC.

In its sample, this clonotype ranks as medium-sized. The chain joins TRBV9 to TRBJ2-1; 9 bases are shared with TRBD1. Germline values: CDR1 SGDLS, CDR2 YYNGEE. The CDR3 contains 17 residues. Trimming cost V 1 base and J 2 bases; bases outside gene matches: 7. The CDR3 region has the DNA TGTGCCAGCAGCGTAAGGGGACAGGGAAGGACCTACAATGAGCAGTTCTTC. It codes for CASSVRGQGRTYNEQFF.

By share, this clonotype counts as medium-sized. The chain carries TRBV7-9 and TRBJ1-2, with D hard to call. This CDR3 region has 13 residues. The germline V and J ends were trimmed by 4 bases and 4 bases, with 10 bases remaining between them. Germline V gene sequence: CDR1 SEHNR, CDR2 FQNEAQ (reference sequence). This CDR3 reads CASSSSEGYGYTF. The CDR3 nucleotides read TGTGCCAGCAGCTCGAGCGAGGGCTATGGCTACACCTTC.

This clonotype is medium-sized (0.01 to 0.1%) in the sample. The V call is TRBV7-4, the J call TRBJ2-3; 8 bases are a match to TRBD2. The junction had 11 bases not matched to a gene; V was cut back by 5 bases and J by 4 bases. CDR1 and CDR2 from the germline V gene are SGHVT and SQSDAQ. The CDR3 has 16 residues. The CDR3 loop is CASSPGGAGVPDTQYF. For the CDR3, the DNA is TGTGCCAGCAGCCCGGGAGGAGCGGGAGTCCCAGATACGCAGTATTTT.

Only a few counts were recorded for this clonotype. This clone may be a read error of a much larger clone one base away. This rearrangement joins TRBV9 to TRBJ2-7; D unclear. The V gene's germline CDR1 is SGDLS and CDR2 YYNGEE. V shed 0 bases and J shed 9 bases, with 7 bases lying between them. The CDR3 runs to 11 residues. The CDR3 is CASSVVHGQYF. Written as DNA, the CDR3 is TGTGCCAGCAGCGTAGTGCACGGGCAGTACTTC.

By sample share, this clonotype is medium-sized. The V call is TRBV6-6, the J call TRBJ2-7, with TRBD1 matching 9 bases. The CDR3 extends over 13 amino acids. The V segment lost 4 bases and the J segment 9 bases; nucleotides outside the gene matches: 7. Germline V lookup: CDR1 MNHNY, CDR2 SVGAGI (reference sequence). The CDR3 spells CASSCRDRARQYF. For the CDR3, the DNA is TGTGCCAGCAGTTGCCGGGACAGGGCCCGGCAGTACTTC.

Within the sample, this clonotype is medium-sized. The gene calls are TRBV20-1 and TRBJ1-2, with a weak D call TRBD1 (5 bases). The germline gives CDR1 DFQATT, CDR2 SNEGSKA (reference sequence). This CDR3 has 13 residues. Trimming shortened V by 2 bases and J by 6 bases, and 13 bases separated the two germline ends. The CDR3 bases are TGCAGTGCTAGACCCGGGGTGGGGGATGGCTACACCTTC. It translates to CSARPGVGDGYTF.

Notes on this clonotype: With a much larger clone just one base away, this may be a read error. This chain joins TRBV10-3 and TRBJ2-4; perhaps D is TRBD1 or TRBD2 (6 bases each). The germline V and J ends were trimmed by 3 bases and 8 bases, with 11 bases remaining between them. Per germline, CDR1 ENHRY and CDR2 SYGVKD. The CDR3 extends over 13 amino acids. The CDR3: CAISDYREDIQYF. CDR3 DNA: TGTGCCATCAGTGATTACAGGGAGGACATTCAGTACTTC.

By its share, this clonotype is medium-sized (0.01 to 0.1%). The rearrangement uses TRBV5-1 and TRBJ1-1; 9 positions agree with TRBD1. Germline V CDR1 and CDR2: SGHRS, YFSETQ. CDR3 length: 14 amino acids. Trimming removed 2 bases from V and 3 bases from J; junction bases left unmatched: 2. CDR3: CASSLQGADTEAFF. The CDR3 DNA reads TGCGCCAGCAGCTTACAGGGGGCCGACACTGAAGCTTTCTTT.

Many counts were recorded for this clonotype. CDR3: CASSYSRLSSYEQYF. CDR3 DNA: TGTGCCAGCAGTTACTCGCGTCTGAGCTCCTACGAGCAGTACTTC. This chain joins TRBV6-5 and TRBJ2-7; D remains ambiguous. Germline lookup yields CDR1 MNHEY and CDR2 SVGAGI. Trimming shortened V by 0 bases and J by 0 bases, and 9 bases separated the two germline ends. CDR3 length equals 15 residues.

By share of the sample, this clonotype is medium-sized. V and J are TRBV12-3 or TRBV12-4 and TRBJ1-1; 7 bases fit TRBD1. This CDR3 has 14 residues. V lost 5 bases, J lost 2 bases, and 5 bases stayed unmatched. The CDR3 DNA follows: TGTGCCAGCAGTCACGGGACAGCTAACACTGAAGCTTTCTTT. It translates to CASSHGTANTEAFF.

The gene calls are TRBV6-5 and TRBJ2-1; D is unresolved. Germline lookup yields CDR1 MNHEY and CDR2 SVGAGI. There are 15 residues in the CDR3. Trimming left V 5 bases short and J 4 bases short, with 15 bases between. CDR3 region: CASSGGWSDYNEQFF. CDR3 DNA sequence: TGTGCCAGCAGTGGTGGGTGGAGCGATTACAATGAGCAGTTCTTC.

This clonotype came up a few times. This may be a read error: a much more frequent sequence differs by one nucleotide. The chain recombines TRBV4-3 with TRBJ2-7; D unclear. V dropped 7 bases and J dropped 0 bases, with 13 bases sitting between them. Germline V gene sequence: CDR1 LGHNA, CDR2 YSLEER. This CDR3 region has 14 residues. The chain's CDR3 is CASNPLSSSYEQYF. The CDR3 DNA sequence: TGCGCCAGCAACCCCCTCTCCAGCTCCTACGAGCAGTACTTC.

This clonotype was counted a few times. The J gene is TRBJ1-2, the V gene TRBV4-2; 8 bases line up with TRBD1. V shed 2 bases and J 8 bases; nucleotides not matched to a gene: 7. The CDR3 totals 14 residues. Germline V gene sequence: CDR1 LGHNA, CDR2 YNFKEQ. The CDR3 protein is CASSQFRTGQGYTF. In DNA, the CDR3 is TGTGCCAGCAGCCAATTCCGGACAGGGCAAGGCTACACCTTC.

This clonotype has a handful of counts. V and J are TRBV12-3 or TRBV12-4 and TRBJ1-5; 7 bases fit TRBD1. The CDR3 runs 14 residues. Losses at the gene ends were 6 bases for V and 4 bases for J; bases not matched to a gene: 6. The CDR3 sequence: CASSRRGTNQPQHF. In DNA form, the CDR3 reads TGTGCCAGCAGCCGCAGGGGGACGAATCAGCCCCAGCATTTT.

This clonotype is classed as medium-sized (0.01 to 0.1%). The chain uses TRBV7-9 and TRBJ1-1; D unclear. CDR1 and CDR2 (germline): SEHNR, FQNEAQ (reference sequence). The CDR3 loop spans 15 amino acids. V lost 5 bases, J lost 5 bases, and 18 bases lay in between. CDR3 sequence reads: CASSPWACRRTEAFF. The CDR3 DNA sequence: TGTGCCAGCAGCCCCTGGGCGTGTAGGAGAACTGAAGCTTTCTTT.

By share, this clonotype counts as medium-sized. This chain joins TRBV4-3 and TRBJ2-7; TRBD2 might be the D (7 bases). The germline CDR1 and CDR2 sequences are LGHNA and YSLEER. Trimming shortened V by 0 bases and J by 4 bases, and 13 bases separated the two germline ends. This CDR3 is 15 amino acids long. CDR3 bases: TGCGCCAGCAGCCAAGATAACAGGGAGGGTTACGAGCAGTACTTC. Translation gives CASSQDNREGYEQYF.